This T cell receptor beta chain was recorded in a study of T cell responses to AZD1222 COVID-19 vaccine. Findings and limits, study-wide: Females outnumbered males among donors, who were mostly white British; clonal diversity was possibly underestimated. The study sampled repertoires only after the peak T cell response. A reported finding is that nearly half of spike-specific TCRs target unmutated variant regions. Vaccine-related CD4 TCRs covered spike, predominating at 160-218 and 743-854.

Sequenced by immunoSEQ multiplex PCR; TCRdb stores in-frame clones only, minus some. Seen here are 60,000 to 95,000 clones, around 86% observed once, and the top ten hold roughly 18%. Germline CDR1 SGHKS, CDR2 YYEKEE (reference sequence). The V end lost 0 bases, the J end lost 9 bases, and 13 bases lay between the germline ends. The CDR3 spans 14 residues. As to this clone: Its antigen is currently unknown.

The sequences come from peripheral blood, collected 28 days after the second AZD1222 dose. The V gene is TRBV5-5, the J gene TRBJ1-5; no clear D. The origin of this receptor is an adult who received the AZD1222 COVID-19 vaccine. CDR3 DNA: TGTGCCAGCAGCTTGGTGGGGTCCGGTGGGCCCCAGCATTTT. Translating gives CASSLVGSGGPQHF.